The following is a TCR beta chain sequence with its context. Its cognate antigen is unknown. TCRdb's table, derived via immunoSEQ multiplex PCR, lists solely in-frame clones and lacks some. Counted here are 550,000 to 700,000 clones, around four fifths occurring once; the ten biggest clones make up around 2%. The data derive from a study of shared clonotypes between healthy human individuals. Looked up from germline, CDR1 is MGHRA and CDR2 is YSYEKL. Trimming left V 1 base short and J 6 bases short, with 18 bases between. The CDR3 runs 17 residues. Study-level findings and limits: Relative to memory subsets, naive subsets generally showed larger estimated richness. Rarefaction showed that sequencing of sorted subsets was incomplete (despite large depth).

The sequence derives from a woman in her 30s in good health. The chain uses TRBV4-1 and TRBJ1-4; D is uncertain. Specimen: memory CD4+ T cells sorted from blood. Subset meaning: CD45RA-negative fraction. CDR3 DNA sequence: TGCGCCAGCAGCCAAGTCCATATCCTACCAACGGATGAAAAACTGTTTTTT. Its protein is CASSQVHILPTDEKLFF.